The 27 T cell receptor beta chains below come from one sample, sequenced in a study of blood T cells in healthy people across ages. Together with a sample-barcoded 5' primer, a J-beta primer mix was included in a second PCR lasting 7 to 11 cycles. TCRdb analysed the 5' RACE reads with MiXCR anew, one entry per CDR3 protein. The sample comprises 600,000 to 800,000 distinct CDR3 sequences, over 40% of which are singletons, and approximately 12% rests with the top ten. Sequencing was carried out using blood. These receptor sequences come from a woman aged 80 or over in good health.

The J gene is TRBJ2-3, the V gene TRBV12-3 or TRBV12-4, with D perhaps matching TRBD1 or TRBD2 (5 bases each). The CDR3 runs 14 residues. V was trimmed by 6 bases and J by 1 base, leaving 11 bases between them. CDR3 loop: CASRRDHGTDTQYF. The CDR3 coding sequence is TGTGCCAGCAGACGGGACCATGGCACAGATACGCAGTATTTT.

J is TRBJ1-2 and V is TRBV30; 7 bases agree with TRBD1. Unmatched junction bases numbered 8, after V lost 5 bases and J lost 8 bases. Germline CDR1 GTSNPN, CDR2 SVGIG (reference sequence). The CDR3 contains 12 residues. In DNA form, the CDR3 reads TGTGCCTGGGCACAGGGGTTCGGAGGCTACACCTTC. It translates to CAWAQGFGGYTF.

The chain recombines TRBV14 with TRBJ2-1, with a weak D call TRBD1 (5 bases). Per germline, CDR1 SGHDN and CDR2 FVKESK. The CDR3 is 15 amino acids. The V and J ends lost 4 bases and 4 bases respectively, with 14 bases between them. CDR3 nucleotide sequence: TGTGCCAGCAGCCCGCAGGGTTATGGGTACAATGAGCAGTTCTTC. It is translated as CASSPQGYGYNEQFF.

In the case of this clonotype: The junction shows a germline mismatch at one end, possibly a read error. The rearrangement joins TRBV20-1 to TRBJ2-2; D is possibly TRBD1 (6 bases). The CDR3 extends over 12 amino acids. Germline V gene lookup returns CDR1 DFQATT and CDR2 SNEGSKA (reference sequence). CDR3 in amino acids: CGASKGAGELFF. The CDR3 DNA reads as TGCGGTGCCTCGAAGGGGGCCGGGGAGCTGTTTTTT.

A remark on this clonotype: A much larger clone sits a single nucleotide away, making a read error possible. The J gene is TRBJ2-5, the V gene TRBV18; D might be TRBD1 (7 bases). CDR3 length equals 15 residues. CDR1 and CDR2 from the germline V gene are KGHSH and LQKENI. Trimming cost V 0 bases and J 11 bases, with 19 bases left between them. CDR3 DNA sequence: TGTGCCAGCTCACCACCGACAGGGCGGGGAGGTGAGCAGTACTTC. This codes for CASSPPTGRGGEQYF.

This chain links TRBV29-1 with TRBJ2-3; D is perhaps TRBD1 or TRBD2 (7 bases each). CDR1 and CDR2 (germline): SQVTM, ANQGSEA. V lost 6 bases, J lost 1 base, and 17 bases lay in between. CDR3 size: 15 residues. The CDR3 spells CSVDYRGGRTDTQYF. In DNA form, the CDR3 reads TGCAGCGTGGACTACAGGGGAGGGCGCACAGATACGCAGTATTTT.

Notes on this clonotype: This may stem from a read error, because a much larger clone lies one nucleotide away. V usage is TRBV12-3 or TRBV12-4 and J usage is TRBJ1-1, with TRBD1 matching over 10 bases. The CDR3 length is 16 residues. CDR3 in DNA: TGTGCCAGCAGTCGGACAGGGGGGAGAGGGAACGCTGAAGCTTTCTTT. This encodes CASSRTGGRGNAEAFF.

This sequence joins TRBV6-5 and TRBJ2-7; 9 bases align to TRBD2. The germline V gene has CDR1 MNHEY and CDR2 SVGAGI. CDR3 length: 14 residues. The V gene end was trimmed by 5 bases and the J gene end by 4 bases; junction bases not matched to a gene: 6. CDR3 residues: CASSSGGHSYEQYF. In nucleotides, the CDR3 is TGTGCCAGCAGTAGCGGGGGGCATAGTTACGAGCAGTACTTC.

The CDR3 region has the DNA TGTGCCAGCAGCCATGGGGGGGCCCAACCCTACGAGCAGTACTTC. It encodes CASSHGGAQPYEQYF. This chain uses TRBV5-4 with TRBJ2-7, with a tentative D call TRBD2 (7 bases). Trimming cost V 4 bases and J 2 bases, with 16 bases left between them. Germline V gene lookup returns CDR1 SGHNT and CDR2 YYREEE (reference sequence). This CDR3 comprises 15 residues.

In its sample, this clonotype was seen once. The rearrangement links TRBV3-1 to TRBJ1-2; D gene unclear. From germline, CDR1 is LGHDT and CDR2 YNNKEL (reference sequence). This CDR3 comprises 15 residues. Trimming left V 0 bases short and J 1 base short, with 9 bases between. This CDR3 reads CASSQEMDFNYGYTF. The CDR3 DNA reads TGTGCCAGCAGCCAAGAAATGGACTTTAACTATGGCTACACCTTC.

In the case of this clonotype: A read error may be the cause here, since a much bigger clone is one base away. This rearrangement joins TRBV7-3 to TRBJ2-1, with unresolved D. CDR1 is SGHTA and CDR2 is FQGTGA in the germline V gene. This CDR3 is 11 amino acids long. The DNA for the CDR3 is TGTACCAGCAGCTCTTCATCTGAGCAGTTCTTC. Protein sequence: CTSSSSSEQFF.

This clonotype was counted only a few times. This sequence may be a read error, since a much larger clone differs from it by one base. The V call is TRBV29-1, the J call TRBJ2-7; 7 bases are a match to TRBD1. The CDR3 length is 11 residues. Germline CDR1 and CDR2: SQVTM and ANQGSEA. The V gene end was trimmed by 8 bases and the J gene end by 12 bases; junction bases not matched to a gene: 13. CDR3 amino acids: CSSSEGALGYF. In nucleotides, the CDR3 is TGCAGCTCTTCCGAGGGGGCCCTAGGGTACTTC.

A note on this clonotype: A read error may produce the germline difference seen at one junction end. The chain's CDR3 is CASSYSDRPTEAQYF. In nucleotides, the CDR3 is TGTGCCAGCAGTTACTCAGACAGACCGACAGAGGCCCAGTACTTC. This rearrangement joins TRBV6-5 to TRBJ2-5, with D maybe TRBD1 (5 bases). Germline values: CDR1 MNHEY, CDR2 SVGAGI. The CDR3 totals 15 residues.

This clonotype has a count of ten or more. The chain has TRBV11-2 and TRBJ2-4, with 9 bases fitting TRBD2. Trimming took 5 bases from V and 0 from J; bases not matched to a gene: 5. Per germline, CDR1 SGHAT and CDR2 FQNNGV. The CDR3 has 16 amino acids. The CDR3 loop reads CASSPRLAVAKNIQYF. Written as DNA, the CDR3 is TGTGCCAGCAGCCCCAGACTAGCGGTAGCCAAAAACATTCAGTACTTC. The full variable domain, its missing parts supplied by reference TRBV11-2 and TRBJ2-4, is EAGVAQSPRYKIIEKRQSVAFWCNPISGHATLYWYQQILGQGPKLLIQFQNNGVVDDSQLPKDRFSAERLKGVDSTLKIQPAKLEDSAVYLCASSPRLAVAKNIQYFGAGTRLSVL.

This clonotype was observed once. The CDR3 sequence: CASSALSRQGGSYEQYF. The CDR3 DNA sequence: TGTGCCAGCAGTGCTCTTAGTCGACAGGGTGGTTCTTACGAGCAGTACTTC. The rearrangement links TRBV25-1 to TRBJ2-7; 7 bases are shared with TRBD1. Germline-derived CDR1 and CDR2 are MGHDK and SYGVNS. This CDR3 contains 17 residues. The V segment lost 4 bases and the J segment 4 bases; nucleotides outside the gene matches: 16.

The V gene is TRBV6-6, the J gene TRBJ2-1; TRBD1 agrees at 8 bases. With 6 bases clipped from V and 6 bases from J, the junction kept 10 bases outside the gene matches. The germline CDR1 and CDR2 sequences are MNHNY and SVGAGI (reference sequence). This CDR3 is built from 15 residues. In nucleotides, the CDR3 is TGTGCCAGCAGCCCAGGGGGCGAAGCACGCAATGAGCAGTTCTTC. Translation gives CASSPGGEARNEQFF.

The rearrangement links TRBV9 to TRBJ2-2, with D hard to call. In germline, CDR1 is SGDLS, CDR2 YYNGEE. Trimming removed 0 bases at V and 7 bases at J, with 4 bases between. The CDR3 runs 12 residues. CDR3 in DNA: TGTGCCAGCAGCGTAGCAGGCGGGGAGCTGTTTTTT. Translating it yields CASSVAGGELFF. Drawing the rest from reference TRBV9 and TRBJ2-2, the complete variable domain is DSGVTQTPKHLITATGQRVTLRCSPRSGDLSVYWYQQSLDQGLQFLIQYYNGEERAKGNILERFSAQQFPDLHSELNLSSLELGDSALYFCASSVAGGELFFGEGSRLTVL.

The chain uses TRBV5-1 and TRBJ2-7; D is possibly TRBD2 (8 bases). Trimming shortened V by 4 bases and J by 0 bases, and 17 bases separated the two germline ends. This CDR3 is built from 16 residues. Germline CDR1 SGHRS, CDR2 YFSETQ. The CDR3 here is CASSPRGGLDSYEQYF. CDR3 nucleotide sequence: TGCGCCAGCAGCCCCAGGGGGGGACTAGACTCCTACGAGCAGTACTTC.

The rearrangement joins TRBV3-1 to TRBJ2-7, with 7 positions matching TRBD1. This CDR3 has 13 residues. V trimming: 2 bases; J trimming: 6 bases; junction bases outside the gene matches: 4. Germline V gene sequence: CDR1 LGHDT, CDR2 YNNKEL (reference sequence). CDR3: CASSQIGDSEQYF. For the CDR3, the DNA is TGTGCCAGCAGCCAAATAGGGGACAGCGAGCAGTACTTC.

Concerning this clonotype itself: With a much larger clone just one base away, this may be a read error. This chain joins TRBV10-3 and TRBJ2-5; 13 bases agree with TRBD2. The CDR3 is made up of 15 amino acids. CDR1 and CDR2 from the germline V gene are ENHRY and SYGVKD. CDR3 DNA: TGTGCCATCAGTGAGGGACTAGCGGGAGAAGAGGCCCAGTACTTC. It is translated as CAISEGLAGEEAQYF.

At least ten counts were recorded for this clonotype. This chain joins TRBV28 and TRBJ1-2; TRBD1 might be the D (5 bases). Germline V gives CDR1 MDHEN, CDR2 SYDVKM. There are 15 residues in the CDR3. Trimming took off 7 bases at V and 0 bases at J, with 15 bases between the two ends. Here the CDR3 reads CASTPDSSSNYGYTF. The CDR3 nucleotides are TGTGCCAGCACCCCAGACAGTTCGTCTAACTATGGCTACACCTTC.

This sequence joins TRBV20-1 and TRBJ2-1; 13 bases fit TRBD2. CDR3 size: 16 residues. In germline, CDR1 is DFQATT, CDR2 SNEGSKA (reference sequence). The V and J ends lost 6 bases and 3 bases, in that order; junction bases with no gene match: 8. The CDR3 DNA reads TGCAGTGCCCCGCCCGGGACTAGCGGGATCTACAATGAGCAGTTCTTC. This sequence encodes CSAPPGTSGIYNEQFF.

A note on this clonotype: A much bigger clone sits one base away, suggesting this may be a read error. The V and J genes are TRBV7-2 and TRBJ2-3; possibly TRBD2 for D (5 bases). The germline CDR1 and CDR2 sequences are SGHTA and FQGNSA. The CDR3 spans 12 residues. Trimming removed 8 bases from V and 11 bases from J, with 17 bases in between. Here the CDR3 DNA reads TGTGCCAGCGGCGTACAAGGTGGGAGGCAGTATTTT. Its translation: CASGVQGGRQYF.

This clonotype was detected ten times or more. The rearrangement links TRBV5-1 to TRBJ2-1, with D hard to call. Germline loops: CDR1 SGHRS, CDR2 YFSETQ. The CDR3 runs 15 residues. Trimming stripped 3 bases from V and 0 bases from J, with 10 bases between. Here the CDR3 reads CASSSTLFSYNEQFF. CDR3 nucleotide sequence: TGCGCCAGCAGCTCGACACTTTTCTCCTACAATGAGCAGTTCTTC.

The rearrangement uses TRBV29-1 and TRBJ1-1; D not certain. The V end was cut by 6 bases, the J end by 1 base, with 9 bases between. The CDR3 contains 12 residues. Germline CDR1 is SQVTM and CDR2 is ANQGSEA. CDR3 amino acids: CSVGQTNTEAFF. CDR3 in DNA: TGCAGCGTCGGGCAGACGAACACTGAAGCTTTCTTT.

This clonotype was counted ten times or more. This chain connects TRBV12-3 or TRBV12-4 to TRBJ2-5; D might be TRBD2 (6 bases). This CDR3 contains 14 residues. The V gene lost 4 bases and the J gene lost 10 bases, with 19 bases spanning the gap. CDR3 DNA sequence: TGTGCCAGCAGTTCGGTGGGGCCCTGGGGGGACCAGTACTTC. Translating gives CASSSVGPWGDQYF.

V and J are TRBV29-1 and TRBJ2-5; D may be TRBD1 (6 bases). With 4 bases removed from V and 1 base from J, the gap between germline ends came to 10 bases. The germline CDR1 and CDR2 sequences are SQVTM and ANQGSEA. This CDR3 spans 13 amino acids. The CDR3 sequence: CSVARQAQETQYF. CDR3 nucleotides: TGCAGCGTTGCCCGACAGGCCCAAGAGACCCAGTACTTC. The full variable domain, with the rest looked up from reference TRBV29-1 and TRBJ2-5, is SAVISQKPSRDICQRGTSLTIQCQVDSQVTMMFWYRQQPGQSLTLIATANQGSEATYESGFVIDKFPISRPNLTFSTLTVSNMSPEDSSIYLCSVARQAQETQYFGPGTRLLVL.